This T cell receptor (beta chain) appears in the sequencing data of a study of T-cell reconstitution after alpha-beta-depleted transplantation in children. As it was prepared, the TCRbeta library received unique molecular identifiers. TCRdb analysed the PCR reads with MiXCR anew, one entry per CDR3 protein. The sample lists about 230,000 distinct CDR3 sequences, approximately 9.8% occurring once. Trimming at V came to 3 bases and at J to 1 base, leaving 8 bases not matched to a gene. Per germline, CDR1 DFQATT and CDR2 SNEGSKA (reference sequence). CDR3 length equals 17 residues. This clonotype was seen ten or more times.

The sequences come from PBMCs from the stem cell graft donor, collected from the stem cell graft. The chain recombines TRBV20-1 with TRBJ2-4, with 11 bases lining up with TRBD2. The TCR originated in a human donor who donated a stem cell graft to a child with SCID. CDR3 residues: CSASSWRTSGAKNIQYF. The CDR3, as DNA: TGCAGTGCTAGTTCCTGGAGGACTAGCGGGGCCAAAAACATTCAGTACTTC.